The 8 T cell receptor beta chains presented below share a single source sample, sequenced in a study of T cell responses to AZD1222 COVID-19 vaccine. Profiling relied on immunoSEQ multiplex PCR, and the TCRdb table lists in-frame clones only, not all of them. This sample has roughly 120,000 clones, with 90% to 95% found just once. Sequenced material: peripheral blood, taken 28 days after the second AZD1222 dose. The receptors here all came from an adult who received the AZD1222 COVID-19 vaccine.

V usage is TRBV7-6 and J usage is TRBJ2-1; the D gene is possibly TRBD2 (5 bases). CDR1 is SGHVS, CDR2 FNYEAQ, per germline. The CDR3 contains 15 residues. Trimming shortened V by 1 base and J by 11 bases, and 18 bases separated the two germline ends. The CDR3 is CASSLGVGYAGQQFF. In DNA, the CDR3 is TGTGCCAGCAGCTTAGGCGTTGGGTACGCGGGTCAGCAGTTCTTC.

The chain combines TRBV6-1 with TRBJ1-3, with a tentative D call TRBD1 (5 bases). Germline-derived CDR1 and CDR2 are MNHNS and SASEGT. With 4 bases removed from V and 0 bases from J, the gap between germline ends came to 13 bases. The length of the CDR3 is 16 residues. CDR3 sequence: CASSAGTVVSGNTIYF. The CDR3 bases are TGTGCCAGCAGTGCCGGGACGGTAGTCTCTGGAAACACCATATATTTT.

The sample holds one count of this clone. The same CDR3 also results from other DNA sequences found in this sample. The chain joins TRBV12-3 or TRBV12-4 to TRBJ1-2; D remains ambiguous. V lost 4 bases to trimming and J lost 5 bases, with 11 bases between them. CDR3 size: 13 residues. Here the CDR3 reads CASSSSTGYGYTF. CDR3 coding DNA: TGTGCCAGCAGTTCCTCAACTGGATATGGCTACACCTTC.

This chain joins TRBV27 and TRBJ1-6, with D possibly being TRBD1 (5 bases). Germline V gives CDR1 MNHEY, CDR2 SMNVEV (reference sequence). Trimming stripped 6 bases from V and 8 bases from J, with 14 bases between. This CDR3 is 14 amino acids long. The chain's CDR3 is CASSRTATDSPLHF. The CDR3 DNA follows: TGTGCCAGCAGCCGGACGGCGACAGATTCACCCCTCCACTTT.

The rearrangement joins TRBV11-2 to TRBJ2-3; tentative D call: TRBD1 (6 bases). This CDR3 has 13 residues. Per the germline V gene, CDR1 is SGHAT and CDR2 is FQNNGV. V was clipped by 5 bases and J by 4 bases, with 10 bases between them. CDR3 sequence (DNA): TGTGCCAGCAGCCCCCCAGGGGCAGATACGCAGTATTTT. Translating gives CASSPPGADTQYF. Full variable domain (missing parts from reference TRBV11-2 and TRBJ2-3): EAGVAQSPRYKIIEKRQSVAFWCNPISGHATLYWYQQILGQGPKLLIQFQNNGVVDDSQLPKDRFSAERLKGVDSTLKIQPAKLEDSAVYLCASSPPGADTQYFGPGTRLTVL.

The chain recombines TRBV11-2 with TRBJ2-7, with D uncertain. CDR1 and CDR2 (germline): SGHAT, FQNNGV. CDR3 length: 12 residues. The germline V and J ends were trimmed by 5 bases and 7 bases, with 12 bases remaining between them. This CDR3 is CASSRNLGEQYF. DNA for the CDR3: TGTGCCAGCAGCCGGAATCTCGGGGAGCAGTACTTC.

This clone was picked up one time. This chain links TRBV5-8 with TRBJ2-3, with D unclear. Germline CDR1 and CDR2: SGHTS and YDEGEE. The V end lost 0 bases, the J end lost 0 bases, and 8 bases lay between the germline ends. This CDR3 contains 15 residues. CDR3 amino acids: CASSLETASTDTQYF. CDR3 in DNA: TGTGCCAGCAGCTTGGAGACGGCTAGCACAGATACGCAGTATTTT.

The chain has TRBV6-2 or TRBV6-3 and TRBJ1-1; D not resolved. V was cut by 6 bases and J by 8 bases, with 25 bases left in between. CDR1 and CDR2 (germline): MNHEY, SVGEGT. The CDR3 sequence is 16 residues long. In DNA form, the CDR3 reads TGTGCCAGCAGCTCTGCCCCCCCAGGTTCTCGGAGGGAAGCTTTCTTT. This encodes CASSSAPPGSRREAFF.